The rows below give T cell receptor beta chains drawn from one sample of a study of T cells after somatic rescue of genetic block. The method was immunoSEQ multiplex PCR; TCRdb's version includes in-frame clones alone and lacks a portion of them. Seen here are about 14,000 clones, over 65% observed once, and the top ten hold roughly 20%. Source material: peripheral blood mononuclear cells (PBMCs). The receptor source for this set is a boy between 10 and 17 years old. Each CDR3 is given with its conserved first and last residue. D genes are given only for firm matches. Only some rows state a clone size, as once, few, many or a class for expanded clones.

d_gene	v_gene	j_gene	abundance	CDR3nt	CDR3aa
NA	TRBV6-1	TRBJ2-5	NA	TGTGCCAGCAGTGAACAGGGTAGGGGGACCCAGTACTTC	CASSEQGRGTQYF
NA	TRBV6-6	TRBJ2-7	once	TGTGCCAGCAGTTATGGCGGGACCAGCTTCTACGAGCAGTACTTC	CASSYGGTSFYEQYF
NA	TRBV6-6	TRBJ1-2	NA	TGTGCCAGCAGTCCTTTGGACGGAGCCCCCTATGGCTACACCTTC	CASSPLDGAPYGYTF
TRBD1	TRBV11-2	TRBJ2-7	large	TGTGCCAGCAGGATAGGTGGGACAGCCTCCTACGAGCAGTACTTC	CASRIGGTASYEQYF
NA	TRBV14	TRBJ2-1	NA	TGTGCCAGCAGCTCTCTAGCGTACAATGAGCAGTTCTTC	CASSSLAYNEQFF
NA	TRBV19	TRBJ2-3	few	TGTGCCAGTAGACTCGGGACCGCGCTTGATACGCAGTATTTT	CASRLGTALDTQYF
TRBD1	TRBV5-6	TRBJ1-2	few	TGTGCCAGCAGCCGCTCGGGACAGAACTATGGCTACACCTTC	CASSRSGQNYGYTF
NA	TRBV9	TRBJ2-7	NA	TGTGCCAGCAGTTTCGGGACGGGGTACGAGCAGTACTTC	CASSFGTGYEQYF
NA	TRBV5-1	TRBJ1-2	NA	TGCGCCAGCAGCTTCGGACAGTCGGGGAACAGCTACACCTTC	CASSFGQSGNSYTF
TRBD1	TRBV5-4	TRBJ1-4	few	TGTGCCAGCAGCGTTGGACAGGCTAATGAAAAACTGTTTTTT	CASSVGQANEKLFF
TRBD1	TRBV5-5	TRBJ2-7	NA	TGTGCCAGCAGCCAACGGGACAGCCCTCCTGGCGAGCAGTACTTC	CASSQRDSPPGEQYF
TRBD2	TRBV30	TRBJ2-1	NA	TGTGCCTGGAGTGTTGGGACTAGCGGAGATTACAATGAGCAGTTCTTC	CAWSVGTSGDYNEQFF
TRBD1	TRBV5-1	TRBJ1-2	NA	TGCGCCAGCAGCCCCATCCAGGGGGCGCGAGGCTACACCTTC	CASSPIQGARGYTF
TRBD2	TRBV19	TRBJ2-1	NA	TGTGCCAGTAGGGGACTAGCGGGGAGTGGACAGTTCTTC	CASRGLAGSGQFF
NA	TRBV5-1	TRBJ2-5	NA	TGTGCCAGCAGCTTGGAGGCAGGGGCAGGGGAGACCCAGTACTTC	CASSLEAGAGETQYF
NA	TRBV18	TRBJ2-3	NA	TGTGCCAGCTCCCCCCACCACTCGGTTGGAGATACGCAGTATTTT	CASSPHHSVGDTQYF
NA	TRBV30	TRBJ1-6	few	TGTGCCTGGAGACCCCCACAGGGTAGGGACTCACCCCTCCACTTT	CAWRPPQGRDSPLHF
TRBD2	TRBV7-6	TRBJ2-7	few	TGTGCCAGCAGCCAAAGTCTAGCGGGAGGATTCGAGCAGTACTTC	CASSQSLAGGFEQYF
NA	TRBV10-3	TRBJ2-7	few	TGTGCCATCAGTCCCGGACAGCCCTTGATCTCCGGCGAGCAGTACTTC	CAISPGQPLISGEQYF
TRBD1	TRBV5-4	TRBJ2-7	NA	TGTGCCAGCAGCCCTGGGACAGGCGGTAACTTC	CASSPGTGGNF
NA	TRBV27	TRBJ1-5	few	TGTGCCAGCAGTTTACTGTGGGGCCGGGGCAATCAGCCCCAGCATTTT	CASSLLWGRGNQPQHF
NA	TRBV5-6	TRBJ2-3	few	TGTGCCAGCAGCTTTCCGTCCCCCGGTAGGGATACGCAGTATTTT	CASSFPSPGRDTQYF
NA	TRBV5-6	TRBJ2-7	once	TGTGCCAGCAGCTTGTATCTGGTCTCCTACGAGCAGTACTTC	CASSLYLVSYEQYF
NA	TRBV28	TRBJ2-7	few	TGTGCCAGCAGTTTCTGGCAGGGGTTCTCCTACGAGCAGTACTTC	CASSFWQGFSYEQYF
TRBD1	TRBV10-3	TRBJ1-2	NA	TGTGCCATCAGCCGTAGGGGGCCTAACTATGGCTACACCTTC	CAISRRGPNYGYTF
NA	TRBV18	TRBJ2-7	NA	TGTGCCAGCTCACCCGCCGGTAGGGGGGCGCACGAGCAGTACTTC	CASSPAGRGAHEQYF
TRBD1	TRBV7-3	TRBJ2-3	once	TGTGCCAGCAGCTTGAGGACAGGGCTTGATACGCAGTATTTT	CASSLRTGLDTQYF
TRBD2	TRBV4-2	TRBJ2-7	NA	TGTGCCAGCAGCCGACATAGCGGGGGGAACTCCTACGAGCAGTACTTC	CASSRHSGGNSYEQYF
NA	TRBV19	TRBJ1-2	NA	TGTGCCAGTAGCCCGACAGGATTTCTCTATGGCTACACCTTC	CASSPTGFLYGYTF
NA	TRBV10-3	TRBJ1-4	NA	TGTGCCATCAGTGAGAACTATTTAGAAAAACTGTTTTTT	CAISENYLEKLFF
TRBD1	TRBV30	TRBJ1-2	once	TGTGCCTGGGGTAACTCTGGCGACAGGGGGTTCCTTCTCTACACCTTC	CAWGNSGDRGFLLYTF
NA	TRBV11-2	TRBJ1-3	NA	TGTGCCAGCAGCTTCATTGCAGCTCCTGGAAACACCATATATTTT	CASSFIAAPGNTIYF
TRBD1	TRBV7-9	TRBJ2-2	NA	TGTGCCAGCAGCTTAACAGGGGCTCCTATCACCGGGGAGCTGTTTTTT	CASSLTGAPITGELFF
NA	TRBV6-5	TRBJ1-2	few	TGTGCCAGCAGTATGGCCGACCTCGGTTATGGCTACACCTTC	CASSMADLGYGYTF
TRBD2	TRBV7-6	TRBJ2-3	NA	TGTGCCAGCAGCCAAAGACTAGCGGGAGGGCCAGATACGCAGTATTTT	CASSQRLAGGPDTQYF
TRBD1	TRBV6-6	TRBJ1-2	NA	TGTGCCAGCAGGGGGGACAGGGGCCTCTATGGCTACACCTTC	CASRGDRGLYGYTF
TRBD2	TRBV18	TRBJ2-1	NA	TGTGCCAGCTCACCATCAGCGGGGGCTAGTAATGAGCAGTTCTTC	CASSPSAGASNEQFF
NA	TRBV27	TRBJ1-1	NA	TGTGCCAGCAGCTCTCGGGGAGGTTTAATGAACACTGAAGCTTTCTTT	CASSSRGGLMNTEAFF
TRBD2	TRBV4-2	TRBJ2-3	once	TGTGCCAGCAGCCTCGGGGGGAGGGCCCCATCGGATACGCAGTATTTT	CASSLGGRAPSDTQYF
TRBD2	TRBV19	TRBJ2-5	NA	TGTGCCAGTAGGGCTAGCGGGAGGGCCGGGGAGACCCAGTACTTC	CASRASGRAGETQYF
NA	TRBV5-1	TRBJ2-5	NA	TGCGCCAGCAGCTCTCAAGGTCATCAAGAGACCCAGTACTTC	CASSSQGHQETQYF
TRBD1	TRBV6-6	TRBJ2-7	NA	TGTGCCAGCAGCTCCCCGGGACAGCACGCCTACGAGCAGTACTTC	CASSSPGQHAYEQYF
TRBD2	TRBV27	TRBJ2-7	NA	TGTGCCAGCAGTTTAAGACTAGCGGGATTCTACGAGCAGTACTTC	CASSLRLAGFYEQYF
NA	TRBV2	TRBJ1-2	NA	TGTGCCAGCCGGCTACAGGGTGTCAGCGTCAATGGCTACACCTTC	CASRLQGVSVNGYTF
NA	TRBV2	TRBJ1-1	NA	TGTGCCAGCAGTGAAGGGGTAATGAACACTGAAGCTTTCTTT	CASSEGVMNTEAFF
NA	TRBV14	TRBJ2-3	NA	TGTGCCAGCAGCCAAGGAGGCAGGGCCTATACGCAGTATTTT	CASSQGGRAYTQYF
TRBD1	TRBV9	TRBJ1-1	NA	TGTGCCAGCAGCCCCAAGGACAGGGTGAACACTGAAGCTTTCTTT	CASSPKDRVNTEAFF
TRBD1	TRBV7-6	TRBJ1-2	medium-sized	TGTGCCAGCAGCTTTACGGGACAGGGTGCGGGCTACACCTTC	CASSFTGQGAGYTF
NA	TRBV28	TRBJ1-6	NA	TGTGCCAGCAGTTTAACTCGGGCAAATTCACCCCTCCACTTT	CASSLTRANSPLHF
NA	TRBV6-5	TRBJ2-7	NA	TGTGCCAGCAGTTCCGCCCGATCCTACGAGCAGTACTTC	CASSSARSYEQYF
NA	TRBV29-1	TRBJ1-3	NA	TGCAGCGTTGCGGACGGCACTGGAAACACCATATATTTT	CSVADGTGNTIYF
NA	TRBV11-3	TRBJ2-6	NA	TGTGCCAGCAGCTTAGCCCAAGGGGCTGGGGCCAACGTCCTGACTTTC	CASSLAQGAGANVLTF
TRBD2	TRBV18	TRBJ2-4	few	TGTGCCAGCTCACCACCTAGCGGGTCCTGGTCCAAAAACATTCAGTACTTC	CASSPPSGSWSKNIQYF